This TCR beta chain is drawn from a study of OX40 agonist ivuxolimab in advanced cancers. Measured with immunoSEQ multiplex PCR; TCRdb has only the in-frame clones, and not every one. The top ten clones hold around 0.28% of a sample with around 95,000 clones, around 92% of them seen once. Trimming stripped 2 bases from V and 1 base from J, with 10 bases between. The CDR3 sequence is 15 residues long. Germline V gene lookup returns CDR1 MNHNY and CDR2 SVGAGI (reference sequence). The J gene is TRBJ2-3, the V gene TRBV6-6, with D perhaps matching TRBD1 (5 bases). The sequence came from an adult with an advanced solid tumor such as melanoma, head and neck, liver or kidney cancer. The material was CD4+ or CD8+ T cells sorted from blood, obtained in a trial of the OX40 agonist ivuxolimab. This CDR3 reads CASSYKMTGTDTQYF. For the CDR3, the DNA is TGTGCCAGCAGTTACAAGATGACAGGCACAGATACGCAGTATTTT.